One sample yielded the 32 T cell receptor beta chains listed below, sequenced in a study of cytomegalovirus exposure and HLA in healthy donors (dated 2017 in TCRdb). Library preparation employed the immunoSEQ multiplex PCR assay. Drawn from immuneACCESS, this table holds only the in-frame rearrangements with V and J called that TCRdb kept. Clones are partly lost; checked studies trace under half to an unresolved V gene and leave the rest unexplained. The table for this sample lists 150,000 or so clones; around 89% of them were counted only once. In total, the top ten clones hold about 6.6% of the sample. The specimen sequenced was PBMCs. These receptors all stem from a woman aged 25 to 39 in good health and CMV-seropositive.

The rearrangement uses TRBV5-1 and TRBJ2-3; D is undetermined. CDR1 is SGHRS and CDR2 is YFSETQ in the germline V gene. Trimming pared 3 bases from V and 3 bases from J, leaving 17 bases between. CDR3 length: 16 residues. CDR3 sequence reads: CASSSALPGLTDTQYF. The DNA of the CDR3 is TGCGCCAGCAGCTCCGCCCTCCCGGGTCTAACAGATACGCAGTATTTT.

The rearrangement joins TRBV6-1 to TRBJ1-6, with 9 bases that match TRBD1. CDR1 is MNHNS and CDR2 is SASEGT in the germline V gene. After removal of 4 bases from V and 10 bases from J, the junction contained 8 bases not matched to a gene. The CDR3 covers 15 residues. As DNA, the CDR3 is TGTGCCAGCAGTGCCTTTGGGACAGGGACGTCACCCCTCCACTTT. The encoded protein is CASSAFGTGTSPLHF.

The chain employs TRBV27 and TRBJ2-7; TRBD2 agrees at 9 bases. This CDR3 region has 15 residues. In germline, CDR1 is MNHEY, CDR2 SMNVEV (reference sequence). The ends lost 3 bases at V and 3 bases at J; junction bases unmatched: 6. The CDR3 nucleotides read TGTGCCAGCAGTTTTTCACGGACTAGCGTCTACGAGCAGTACTTC. Residues: CASSFSRTSVYEQYF.

J is TRBJ2-3 and V is TRBV5-1; D possibly corresponds to TRBD1 (5 bases). From germline, CDR1 is SGHRS and CDR2 YFSETQ. This CDR3 has 15 residues. The V end lost 0 bases, the J end lost 4 bases, and 12 bases lay between the germline ends. This chain's CDR3 is CASSLVGRFPDTQYF. The DNA for the CDR3 is TGCGCCAGCAGCTTGGTGGGGCGCTTCCCAGATACGCAGTATTTT.

The rearrangement uses TRBV5-1 and TRBJ2-7; 7 nucleotides agree with TRBD2. Trimming at V came to 4 bases and at J to 4 bases, leaving 17 bases not matched to a gene. The CDR3 spans 17 residues. The V gene's germline CDR1 is SGHRS and CDR2 YFSETQ. CDR3 region: CASSLPVSGGSGYEQYF. CDR3 in DNA: TGCGCCAGCAGCCTGCCAGTTAGCGGCGGGAGTGGATACGAGCAGTACTTC.

The V gene is TRBV7-9, the J gene TRBJ2-7, with D possibly matching TRBD2 (6 bases). The V gene's germline CDR1 is SEHNR and CDR2 FQNEAQ (reference sequence). This CDR3 has 16 amino acids. Trimming left V 1 base short and J 0 bases short, with 13 bases between. CDR3 DNA sequence: TGTGCCAGCAGCTTAGTGGGGGGTCGCCTCTCCTACGAGCAGTACTTC. Translating gives CASSLVGGRLSYEQYF. Full variable domain (rest looked up from reference TRBV7-9 and TRBJ2-7): DTGVSQNPRHKITKRGQNVTFRCDPISEHNRLYWYRQTLGQGPEFLTYFQNEAQLEKSRLLSDRFSAERPKGSFSTLEIQRTEQGDSAMYLCASSLVGGRLSYEQYFGPGTRLTVT.

The chain combines TRBV1 with TRBJ2-7; the tabulated D call, TRBD2, remains unverified against the DNA. TRBV1 constitutes a pseudogene. There are 16 residues in the CDR3. In DNA form, the CDR3 reads TGCACCAGCAGCCAAGACCTAGCGGGGGACTCCTACGAGCAGTACTTC. It translates to CTSSQDLAGDSYEQYF.

This sequence joins TRBV18 and TRBJ1-1; TRBD1 aligns across 7 bases. The V segment lost 3 bases and the J segment 9 bases; nucleotides outside the gene matches: 13. CDR1 is KGHSH and CDR2 is LQKENI in the germline V gene. The CDR3 is 15 amino acids. The CDR3 here is CASSPLQDRAGKAFF. The DNA of the CDR3 is TGTGCCAGCTCACCGCTTCAAGACAGGGCGGGGAAAGCTTTCTTT.

V is TRBV10-1 and J is TRBJ1-5, with 8 bases aligning to TRBD1. Germline V gene sequence: CDR1 WNHNN, CDR2 SYGVQD (reference sequence). This CDR3 region has 15 residues. Trimming cost V 2 bases and J 5 bases; bases outside gene matches: 5. CDR3 residues: CASSEGQGNHQPQHF. CDR3 nucleotide sequence: TGCGCCAGCAGTGAGGGACAGGGAAACCATCAGCCCCAGCATTTT.

This chain connects TRBV6-6 to TRBJ1-3, with unresolved D. This CDR3 spans 14 amino acids. Germline assignment: CDR1 MNHNY and CDR2 SVGAGI (reference sequence). The V end lost 6 bases, the J end lost 0 bases, and 9 bases lay between the germline ends. The CDR3 reads CASRPGGSGNTIYF. The CDR3 DNA is TGTGCCAGCAGACCAGGAGGCTCTGGAAACACCATATATTTT.

The rearrangement links TRBV7-8 to TRBJ2-1, with D unresolved. Trimming took 5 bases from V and 4 from J, leaving 12 bases between them. The CDR3 runs to 14 residues. The germline V gene has CDR1 SGHVS and CDR2 FQNEAQ. The CDR3 sequence: CASSLSRSYNEQFF. The CDR3 DNA sequence: TGTGCCAGCAGCCTATCGAGATCATACAATGAGCAGTTCTTC.

The rearrangement joins TRBV15 to TRBJ2-3; D unresolved. CDR1 and CDR2 (germline): LNHNV, YYDKDF (reference sequence). The length of the CDR3 is 15 residues. The V end lost 4 bases, the J end lost 1 base, and 12 bases lay between the germline ends. The CDR3 protein is CATSNRVGGTDTQYF. CDR3 sequence (DNA): TGTGCCACCAGCAATCGTGTTGGAGGCACAGATACGCAGTATTTT.

This chain links TRBV7-8 with TRBJ1-1; 8 bases are a match to TRBD1. The CDR3 runs to 15 residues. The germline V gene has CDR1 SGHVS and CDR2 FQNEAQ. J gave up 3 bases and V 6 bases, and 9 bases lay outside the gene matches. CDR3 residues: CASSRKDRVDTEAFF. CDR3 DNA sequence: TGTGCCAGCAGTCGTAAGGACAGGGTTGACACTGAAGCTTTCTTT. The full variable domain, its missing parts supplied by reference TRBV7-8 and TRBJ1-1, is GAGVSQSPRYKVAKRGQDVALRCDPISGHVSLFWYQQALGQGPEFLTYFQNEAQLDKSGLPSDRFFAERPEGSVSTLKIQRTQQEDSAVYLCASSRKDRVDTEAFFGQGTRLTVV.

The chain links TRBV7-3 to TRBJ2-7; the match to TRBD1 covers 8 bases. Germline V lookup: CDR1 SGHTA, CDR2 FQGTGA. V lost 3 bases, J lost 5 bases, and 3 bases stayed unmatched. The CDR3 is made up of 13 amino acids. The CDR3 reads CASSLDRDDEQYF. Here the CDR3 DNA reads TGTGCCAGCAGCTTGGACAGGGATGACGAGCAGTACTTC.

The V and J genes are TRBV6-1 and TRBJ2-7; D uncertain. The CDR3 extends over 14 amino acids. Germline values: CDR1 MNHNS, CDR2 SASEGT. Trimming took off 5 bases at V and 7 bases at J, with 18 bases between the two ends. The CDR3 here is CASSLRPGLQEQYF. CDR3 nucleotide sequence: TGTGCCAGCAGTCTACGTCCGGGTCTTCAGGAGCAGTACTTC.

This clone was observed a single time. The chain combines TRBV10-3 with TRBJ1-1, with D possibly TRBD1 on 6 matching bases. V shed 2 bases and J shed 4 bases, with 17 bases lying between them. Germline V gives CDR1 ENHRY, CDR2 SYGVKD. The CDR3 is made up of 16 amino acids. CDR3 nucleotides: TGTGCCATCAGTGAGCCGTCAGGGGATATGGGCACTGAAGCTTTCTTT. Translated: CAISEPSGDMGTEAFF.

The rearrangement links TRBV28 to TRBJ2-5; D is unclear. CDR3 length equals 12 residues. Germline lookup yields CDR1 MDHEN and CDR2 SYDVKM. The V end was cut by 6 bases, the J end by 6 bases, with 11 bases between. CDR3 sequence (DNA): TGTGCCAGCAGCTCACTCCGCCAGACCCAGTACTTC. Amino acids: CASSSLRQTQYF.

The V and J genes are TRBV5-1 and TRBJ1-2, with a tentative D call TRBD1 (5 bases). CDR1 is SGHRS, CDR2 YFSETQ, per germline. V was shortened by 0 bases and J by 2 bases, with 14 bases between the two germline ends. The CDR3 runs to 16 residues. CDR3 residues: CASSLGGRSKNYGYTF. The CDR3 nucleotides are TGCGCCAGCAGCTTGGGGGGCCGATCCAAAAACTATGGCTACACCTTC.

The chain couples TRBV7-4 to TRBJ2-1; D remains ambiguous. The CDR3 runs to 15 residues. Germline V gene data show CDR1 as SGHVT and CDR2 as SQSDAQ. Trimming took 1 base from V and 0 from J, leaving 7 bases between them. The CDR3 DNA sequence: TGTGCCAGCAGCTTAGAACAGAGCTCCTACAATGAGCAGTTCTTC. Protein: CASSLEQSSYNEQFF.

The chain is built from TRBV29-1 and TRBJ1-5, with D possibly matching TRBD1 (6 bases). CDR3 length equals 14 residues. CDR1 is SQVTM and CDR2 is ANQGSEA in the germline V gene. V was trimmed by 0 bases and J by 6 bases, leaving 12 bases between them. CDR3 DNA sequence: TGCAGCGTTGAAGATATGGGGGCAGGTCAGCCCCAGCATTTT. Amino acid sequence: CSVEDMGAGQPQHF.

The chain is built from TRBV7-9 and TRBJ2-1, with a tentative D call TRBD1 (5 bases). Germline CDR1 and CDR2: SEHNR and FQNEAQ (reference sequence). The CDR3 runs 17 residues. Trimming cost V 2 bases and J 0 bases, with 14 bases left between them. The CDR3 region has the DNA TGTGCCAGCAGCTTATATAGGGGCAAACCCTCCTACAATGAGCAGTTCTTC. Its translation: CASSLYRGKPSYNEQFF.

The V gene is TRBV7-2, the J gene TRBJ2-5; TRBD1 agrees at 7 bases. J was trimmed by 1 base and V by 4 bases; bases with no gene match: 3. Germline assignment: CDR1 SGHTA and CDR2 FQGNSA. The CDR3 is 14 residues long. The CDR3 here is CASSYNRGQETQYF. Written as DNA, the CDR3 is TGTGCCAGCAGCTACAACAGGGGCCAAGAGACCCAGTACTTC.

The chain combines TRBV4-2 with TRBJ2-1, with 7 bases that match TRBD2. Germline V lookup: CDR1 LGHNA, CDR2 YNFKEQ. V lost 0 bases and J lost 2; bases outside the gene matches: 13. The CDR3 has 19 amino acids. This CDR3 reads CASSQDDRCLAGPYNEQFF. DNA of the CDR3: TGTGCCAGCAGCCAAGATGATCGGTGCTTAGCGGGTCCCTACAATGAGCAGTTCTTC.

This rearrangement joins TRBV5-1 to TRBJ2-5, with 9 nucleotides matching TRBD2. Trimming at V came to 7 bases and at J to 4 bases, leaving 11 bases not matched to a gene. The germline V gene has CDR1 SGHRS and CDR2 YFSETQ. This CDR3 is built from 15 residues. CDR3 protein: CASQSGTSLRETQYF. The CDR3 DNA reads as TGCGCCAGCCAATCCGGGACTAGCCTTAGAGAGACCCAGTACTTC.

V and J are TRBV28 and TRBJ1-2; D is perhaps TRBD1 (6 bases). V was cut by 6 bases and J by 6 bases, with 14 bases left in between. The CDR3 has 13 amino acids. Per the germline V gene, CDR1 is MDHEN and CDR2 is SYDVKM. The CDR3 nucleotides are TGTGCCAGCAGAGCCGGACAGTATGATGGCTACACCTTC. Its translation is CASRAGQYDGYTF.

V gene TRBV2 combines with J gene TRBJ2-1, with 8 nucleotides matching TRBD1. Germline V gives CDR1 SNHLY, CDR2 FYNNEI. This CDR3 is built from 22 residues. V lost 1 base to trimming and J lost 4 bases; unmatched junction nucleotides: 24. The CDR3 DNA reads as TGTGCCAGCAGTGAAGTAATAGGCCGAAATTATGGCTCAGGGGGCTTTTACAATGAGCAGTTCTTC. Protein: CASSEVIGRNYGSGGFYNEQFF. Full variable domain (outside the CDR3, taken from reference TRBV2 and TRBJ2-1): EPEVTQTPSHQVTQMGQEVILRCVPISNHLYFYWYRQILGQKVEFLVSFYNNEISEKSEIFDDQFSVERPDGSNFTLKIRSTKLEDSAMYFCASSEVIGRNYGSGGFYNEQFFGPGTRLTVL.

The chain carries TRBV5-1 and TRBJ2-3, with 7 bases that match TRBD2. J lost 4 bases, V lost 4 bases, and 12 bases had no gene match. The CDR3 consists of 16 residues. The germline CDR1 and CDR2 sequences are SGHRS and YFSETQ. The CDR3 region is CASSRGDWRAADTQYF. CDR3 nucleotides: TGCGCCAGCAGCCGGGGGGATTGGAGGGCGGCAGATACGCAGTATTTT.

V gene TRBV7-2 combines with J gene TRBJ2-7; 9 bases align to TRBD1. The V segment lost 4 bases and the J segment 7 bases; nucleotides outside the gene matches: 17. Germline V gene data show CDR1 as SGHTA and CDR2 as FQGNSA. The CDR3 spans 17 residues. CDR3 residues: CASSSPRDRVSRGEQYF. The CDR3, as DNA: TGTGCCAGCAGCTCGCCCCGGGACAGGGTGTCACGGGGAGAGCAGTACTTC.

The chain employs TRBV6-1 and TRBJ2-4; 8 bases are a match to TRBD1. V was clipped by 4 bases and J by 0 bases; unmatched bases: 8. The CDR3 is 17 amino acids. Germline CDR1 reads MNHNS; CDR2 reads SASEGT. CDR3 bases: TGTGCCAGCAGTGGGACAGGGCTATCTATAGCCAAAAACATTCAGTACTTC. This sequence encodes CASSGTGLSIAKNIQYF.

V gene TRBV2 combines with J gene TRBJ1-6; 11 bases are shared with TRBD1. This CDR3 has 16 amino acids. CDR1 is SNHLY and CDR2 is FYNNEI in the germline V gene. V trimming: 5 bases; J trimming: 5 bases; junction bases outside the gene matches: 5. CDR3 loop: CASSRDRGSDNSPLHF. The DNA for the CDR3 is TGTGCCAGCAGTAGGGACAGGGGGTCGGATAATTCACCCCTCCACTTT.

The V call is TRBV25-1, the J call TRBJ1-4, with TRBD1 matching over 7 bases. Germline loops: CDR1 MGHDK, CDR2 SYGVNS. J was trimmed by 5 bases and V by 1 base; bases with no gene match: 4. CDR3 size: 15 residues. The CDR3 here is CASSELRGRNEKLFF. CDR3 nucleotide sequence: TGTGCCAGCAGTGAATTGAGGGGGCGAAATGAAAAACTGTTTTTT.

The J gene is TRBJ1-3, the V gene TRBV6-5, with D possibly matching TRBD1 (6 bases). The CDR3 runs 14 residues. In germline, CDR1 is MNHEY, CDR2 SVGAGI. Trimming cost V 6 bases and J 4 bases, with 13 bases left between them. The CDR3 nucleotides read TGTGCCAGCAGCCGAGACAGGCGCGGAAACACCATATATTTT. This sequence encodes CASSRDRRGNTIYF.